These T cell receptor beta chains were read from a single sample in a study of beta chain features in type 1 diabetes. Repertoires were generated with immunoSEQ multiplex PCR, while TCRdb's copy carries only in-frame clones and drops some. The table has hundreds of thousands of clones, 13% seen once. The material sequenced was naive CD4+ T cells from blood. All receptors come from a man aged 18 to 30 with type 1 diabetes. Each CDR3 is given with its conserved first and last residue. Each record gives: D gene, J gene, V gene, clone size, CDR3 protein, CDR3 DNA. The D gene is left open where the match is weak. Size values are once, few and many counts, or a class for expanded clones, and some rows have none.

NA TRBJ1-4 TRBV19 few CATKAREPNEKLFF TGTGCCACTAAGGCCCGGGAGCCAAATGAAAAACTGTTTTTT
NA TRBJ2-7 TRBV30 few CAWSVSNRDEQYF TGTGCCTGGAGTGTATCGAACAGGGACGAGCAGTACTTC
TRBD1 TRBJ2-7 TRBV25-1 few CASSEYGTGKYEQYF TGTGCCAGCAGTGAATACGGGACAGGGAAGTACGAGCAGTACTTC
NA TRBJ2-5 TRBV11-3 NA CASSLAWSGPLYF TGTGCCAGCAGCTTAGCGTGGTCCGGCCCTCTTTACTTC
NA TRBJ1-2 TRBV28 NA CASSSPEGNYGYTF TGTGCCAGCAGTTCCCCAGAGGGCAACTATGGCTACACCTTC
NA TRBJ2-1 TRBV2 NA CASHVGVDEQFF TGTGCCAGCCACGTGGGGGTCGATGAGCAGTTCTTC
NA TRBJ1-2 TRBV30 NA CAWAPRAYGYTF TGTGCCTGGGCCCCGAGGGCCTATGGCTACACCTTC
NA TRBJ1-4 TRBV5-1 few CASSRGTENEKLFF TGCGCCAGCAGCAGGGGGACGGAAAATGAAAAACTGTTTTTT
NA TRBJ2-7 TRBV2 NA CASTEQGSSYEQYF TGTGCCAGCACCGAGCAGGGCAGCTCCTACGAGCAGTACTTC
NA TRBJ2-1 TRBV5-1 NA CASSLGLLGANEQFF TGCGCCAGCAGCTTGGGACTCTTAGGGGCCAATGAGCAGTTCTTC
NA TRBJ2-5 TRBV19 NA CASSRGRHQETQYF TGTGCCAGTAGTCGTGGACGGCACCAAGAGACCCAGTACTTC
NA TRBJ2-1 TRBV5-1 few CASSLEGTGNEQFF TGCGCCAGCAGCTTGGAAGGTACGGGGAATGAGCAGTTCTTC
TRBD1 TRBJ2-2 TRBV25-1 few CASSLRGQGARGELFF TGTGCCAGCTCACTCCGAGGACAGGGGGCGAGGGGGGAGCTGTTTTTT
NA TRBJ1-2 TRBV7-9 few CASRSPRTGDGYTF TGTGCCAGCAGATCTCCCCGTACCGGTGACGGCTACACCTTC
NA TRBJ1-3 TRBV11-2 NA CASSVSRDLGRTIYF TGTGCCAGCAGCGTCAGCCGGGATCTCGGGCGTACCATATATTTT
NA TRBJ1-3 TRBV18 NA CASSPAGAGNTIYF TGTGCCAGCTCACCGGCGGGGGCTGGAAACACCATATATTTT
NA TRBJ2-5 TRBV7-2 NA CASSPPTTQRETQYF TGTGCCAGCAGCCCTCCGACAACCCAAAGGGAGACCCAGTACTTC
NA TRBJ1-5 TRBV19 NA CASSGEGNQPQHF TGTGCCAGTAGTGGGGAGGGCAATCAGCCCCAGCATTTT
NA TRBJ2-3 TRBV7-9 few CASSFQGSTQYF TGTGCCAGCAGCTTCCAGGGTAGTACGCAGTATTTT
NA TRBJ2-1 TRBV7-3 NA CASSLLKGTPNDEQFF TGTGCCAGCAGCTTACTTAAGGGTACCCCCAATGATGAGCAGTTCTTC
NA TRBJ1-2 TRBV11-2 once CASSSKGTGAFYGYTF TGTGCCAGCAGCTCCAAAGGAACAGGAGCCTTCTATGGCTACACCTTC
NA TRBJ1-6 TRBV19 few CASSLGFGNSPLHF TGTGCCAGTAGTTTGGGTTTCGGAAATTCACCCCTCCACTTT
TRBD1 TRBJ1-2 TRBV23-1 few CASSQSGRGYGYTF TGCGCCAGCAGTCAATCGGGCAGGGGGTATGGCTACACCTTC
NA TRBJ1-1 TRBV30 few CAWTTRGTQAFF TGTGCCTGGACCACGAGGGGAACCCAAGCTTTCTTT
NA TRBJ2-7 TRBV18 few CASSPQGGSSYEQYF TGTGCCAGCTCACCACAGGGTGGGAGCTCCTACGAGCAGTACTTC
TRBD2 TRBJ2-7 TRBV4-1 NA CASSQGGTSYYEQYF TGCGCCAGCAGCCAAGGGGGGACTAGCTACTACGAGCAGTACTTC
TRBD1 TRBJ1-2 TRBV7-9 few CASSPQGNPYGGYTF TGTGCCAGCAGCCCACAGGGGAACCCCTACGGCGGCTACACCTTC
NA TRBJ1-1 TRBV7-9 few CASSLSPSSLLNTEAFF TGTGCCAGCAGCTTATCTCCTTCTTCCCTACTAAACACTGAAGCTTTCTTT
NA TRBJ2-3 TRBV14 NA CASSQVGPLGDTQYF TGTGCCAGCAGCCAAGTTGGGCCCCTGGGAGATACGCAGTATTTT
NA TRBJ2-4 TRBV5-4 NA CATRRSGDIQYF TGTGCCACCCGGAGATCCGGGGACATTCAGTACTTC
NA TRBJ2-5 TRBV5-6 few CASSFQADRTQETQYF TGTGCCAGCAGCTTCCAGGCTGACCGAACCCAAGAGACCCAGTACTTC
TRBD1 TRBJ2-7 TRBV7-6 NA CASSLTGGSYEQYF TGTGCCAGCAGCTTGACAGGGGGGTCCTACGAGCAGTACTTC
TRBD2 TRBJ2-2 TRBV30 few CARGTSGGGGELFF TGTGCCAGAGGGACTAGCGGTGGTGGCGGGGAGCTGTTTTTT
TRBD1 TRBJ1-5 TRBV19 NA CASSRTGDQPQHF TGTGCCAGTAGCCGGACAGGGGACCAGCCCCAGCATTTT
NA TRBJ1-2 TRBV19 few CASTRGEGILSYGYTF TGTGCCAGTACCCGAGGGGAGGGGATCTTAAGTTATGGCTACACCTTC
TRBD2 TRBJ2-5 TRBV29-1 few CSVYRGEQETQYF TGCAGCGTCTATCGGGGGGAACAAGAGACCCAGTACTTC
NA TRBJ2-5 TRBV5-1 NA CASSIGQLQETQYF TGCGCCAGCAGCATTGGACAGCTCCAAGAGACCCAGTACTTC
NA TRBJ2-1 TRBV2 NA CASSEAREVFNEQFF TGTGCCAGCAGTGAAGCCAGGGAAGTTTTCAATGAGCAGTTCTTC
NA TRBJ2-7 TRBV19 NA CASSPSGGGGYEQYF TGTGCCAGTAGTCCCTCCGGAGGGGGGGGCTACGAGCAGTACTTC
NA TRBJ1-3 TRBV27 few CASRRKPGGNTIYF TGTGCCAGCAGAAGAAAACCCGGTGGAAACACCATATATTTT
NA TRBJ2-7 TRBV30 NA CAWSVEGAEQYF TGTGCCTGGAGTGTCGAGGGCGCCGAGCAGTACTTC
NA TRBJ2-5 TRBV15 few CATSRAGDSRETQYF TGTGCCACCAGCAGAGCTGGGGATAGTCGAGAGACCCAGTACTTC
TRBD1 TRBJ1-1 TRBV15 NA CATSRAGTGNTEAFF TGTGCCACCAGCAGGGCCGGGACAGGGAACACTGAAGCTTTCTTT
NA TRBJ1-1 TRBV30 few CAWRVWGAGGDGAFF TGTGCCTGGAGAGTGTGGGGTGCCGGGGGAGACGGAGCTTTCTTT
TRBD1 TRBJ2-1 TRBV7-7 few CASSTGTGYDEQFF TGTGCCAGCAGTACCGGGACAGGGTACGATGAGCAGTTCTTC
NA TRBJ1-6 TRBV11-2 NA CASSPPGHEGSPLHF TGTGCCAGCAGCCCACCAGGTCATGAAGGTTCACCCCTCCACTTT
TRBD1 TRBJ1-4 TRBV4-1 NA CASSRGQGLNEKLFF TGCGCCAGCAGCCGAGGACAGGGGCTTAATGAAAAACTGTTTTTT
TRBD2 TRBJ2-5 TRBV11-2 few CASSLVPAGQETQYF TGTGCCAGCAGCTTAGTACCAGCGGGACAAGAGACCCAGTACTTC
NA TRBJ1-2 TRBV7-2 few CASSLTSGPYGYTF TGTGCCAGCAGCTTAACGTCCGGGCCATATGGCTACACCTTC
NA TRBJ2-2 TRBV28 NA CASSFPGIQNTGELFF TGTGCCAGCAGTTTCCCGGGGATACAAAACACCGGGGAGCTGTTTTTT
NA TRBJ1-1 TRBV7-9 few CASSLEAGTTEAFF TGTGCCAGCAGCTTAGAGGCAGGAACAACTGAAGCTTTCTTT
NA TRBJ2-5 TRBV28 few CASSTSGPRFGETQYF TGTGCCAGCAGTACCTCCGGGCCCAGGTTTGGGGAGACCCAGTACTTC